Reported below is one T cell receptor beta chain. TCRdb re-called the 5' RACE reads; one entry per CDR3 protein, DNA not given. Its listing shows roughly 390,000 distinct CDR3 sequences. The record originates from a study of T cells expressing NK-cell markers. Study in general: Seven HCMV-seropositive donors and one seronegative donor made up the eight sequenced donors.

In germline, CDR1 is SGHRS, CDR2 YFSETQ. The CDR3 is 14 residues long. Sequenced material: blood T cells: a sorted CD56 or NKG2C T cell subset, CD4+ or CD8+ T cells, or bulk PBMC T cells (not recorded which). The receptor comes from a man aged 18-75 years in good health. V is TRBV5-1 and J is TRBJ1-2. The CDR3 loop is CASRVSGTGYGYTF.